Listed below are T cell receptor beta chains from one sample, sequenced in a study of blood T cell repertoires in COVID-19. The method was immunoSEQ multiplex PCR; TCRdb's version includes in-frame clones alone and lacks a portion of them. Of 300,000 to 400,000 clones listed, 75% to 90% are singletons. Sequenced: PBMCs or T cells enriched from blood (not recorded which). These TCRs come from a man aged 30-40 years who had recovered from COVID-19. Each CDR3 is given with its conserved first and last residue. A D gene is named only where the DNA matches it firmly. Rows give clone size only sometimes, using once, few, many, or a class for an expanded clone.

clone size: once
D gene: TRBD1
V gene: TRBV5-1
J gene: TRBJ2-7
CDR3 protein: CASSLGAGGYEQYF
CDR3 DNA: TGCGCCAGCAGCTTGGGGGCAGGGGGCTACGAGCAGTACTTC

clone size: .
D gene: TRBD1
V gene: TRBV24-1
J gene: TRBJ2-4
CDR3 protein: CATSDADRDENIQYF
CDR3 DNA: TGTGCCACCAGTGATGCGGACAGGGACGAAAACATTCAGTACTTC

clone size: .
D gene: TRBD1
V gene: TRBV7-3
J gene: TRBJ1-5
CDR3 protein: CASSWVGGGTGGEEPQHF
CDR3 DNA: TGTGCCAGCTCATGGGTTGGTGGAGGGACAGGGGGCGAGGAGCCCCAGCATTTT

clone size: .
D gene: .
V gene: TRBV5-1
J gene: TRBJ1-4
CDR3 protein: CASSPIALGEKLFF
CDR3 DNA: TGCGCCAGCAGTCCCATAGCCTTGGGTGAAAAACTGTTTTTT

clone size: .
D gene: TRBD2
V gene: TRBV11-2
J gene: TRBJ2-1
CDR3 protein: CASSFEGTNYNEQFF
CDR3 DNA: TGTGCCAGCAGCTTCGAGGGGACTAACTACAATGAGCAGTTCTTC

clone size: .
D gene: TRBD1
V gene: TRBV7-2
J gene: TRBJ2-2
CDR3 protein: CASSLKTGATGELFF
CDR3 DNA: TGTGCCAGCAGCTTAAAAACAGGGGCCACCGGGGAGCTGTTTTTT

clone size: once
D gene: TRBD2
V gene: TRBV28
J gene: TRBJ2-7
CDR3 protein: CASSSPGLAGGGLWEQYF
CDR3 DNA: TGTGCCAGCAGTTCCCCGGGGCTAGCGGGGGGAGGGCTATGGGAGCAGTACTTC

clone size: .
D gene: TRBD1
V gene: TRBV3-1/TRBV3-2
J gene: TRBJ2-7
CDR3 protein: CASSKTGAAASQSEQYF
CDR3 DNA: TGTGCCAGCAGCAAAACAGGGGCTGCGGCCTCCCAAAGCGAGCAGTACTTC

clone size: .
D gene: TRBD2
V gene: TRBV24-1
J gene: TRBJ2-3
CDR3 protein: CVTSDSKRGGIDTQYF
CDR3 DNA: TGTGTCACCAGTGATTCCAAGCGGGGGGGCATAGATACGCAGTATTTT

clone size: few
D gene: .
V gene: TRBV4-1
J gene: TRBJ2-6
CDR3 protein: CASSQRTGTGANVLTF
CDR3 DNA: TGCGCCAGCAGCCAAAGAACAGGGACTGGGGCCAACGTCCTGACTTTC

clone size: once
D gene: .
V gene: TRBV7-8
J gene: TRBJ2-1
CDR3 protein: CASSLTVIGSWDEQFF
CDR3 DNA: TGTGCCAGCAGCTTAACTGTCATCGGTAGCTGGGATGAGCAGTTCTTC

clone size: few
D gene: .
V gene: TRBV27
J gene: TRBJ2-1
CDR3 protein: CATVAAGPSYNEQFF
CDR3 DNA: TGTGCCACCGTAGCGGCAGGGCCCTCCTACAATGAGCAGTTCTTC

clone size: .
D gene: TRBD2
V gene: TRBV5-5
J gene: TRBJ2-4
CDR3 protein: CASSGDGGNIQYF
CDR3 DNA: TGTGCCAGCAGCGGCGACGGGGGGAACATTCAGTACTTC

clone size: .
D gene: .
V gene: TRBV29-1
J gene: TRBJ1-1
CDR3 protein: CSVVAPGDTEAFF
CDR3 DNA: TGCAGCGTTGTAGCCCCGGGTGACACTGAAGCTTTCTTT

clone size: .
D gene: .
V gene: TRBV27
J gene: TRBJ2-3
CDR3 protein: CASSLTGSPTDTQYF
CDR3 DNA: TGTGCCAGCAGTTTAACAGGGAGCCCCACAGATACGCAGTATTTT

clone size: .
D gene: .
V gene: TRBV5-1
J gene: TRBJ2-1
CDR3 protein: CASRPQSDEQFF
CDR3 DNA: TGCGCCAGCAGACCGCAATCGGATGAGCAGTTCTTC

clone size: .
D gene: .
V gene: TRBV3-1/TRBV3-2
J gene: TRBJ1-1
CDR3 protein: CASSQESREAFF
CDR3 DNA: TGTGCCAGCAGCCAAGAGTCGAGGGAAGCTTTCTTT

clone size: .
D gene: .
V gene: TRBV10-1
J gene: TRBJ2-1
CDR3 protein: CASSEFHLTGEGEQFF
CDR3 DNA: TGCGCCAGCAGTGAGTTTCACCTGACAGGGGAGGGTGAGCAGTTCTTC

clone size: .
D gene: .
V gene: TRBV7-8
J gene: TRBJ1-2
CDR3 protein: CASSLEADGYTF
CDR3 DNA: TGTGCCAGCAGCTTAGAAGCTGATGGCTACACCTTC

clone size: .
D gene: TRBD1
V gene: TRBV6-1
J gene: TRBJ2-7
CDR3 protein: CASSEVGTGGDEQYF
CDR3 DNA: TGTGCCAGCAGTGAAGTCGGGACAGGGGGCGACGAGCAGTACTTC

clone size: .
D gene: .
V gene: TRBV28
J gene: TRBJ2-1
CDR3 protein: CASSWGTGHNEQFF
CDR3 DNA: TGTGCCAGCAGTTGGGGGACTGGGCACAATGAGCAGTTCTTC

clone size: .
D gene: .
V gene: TRBV10-2
J gene: TRBJ2-1
CDR3 protein: CASYGGDEQFF
CDR3 DNA: TGCGCCAGCTACGGGGGAGATGAGCAGTTCTTC

clone size: .
D gene: TRBD1
V gene: TRBV19
J gene: TRBJ1-2
CDR3 protein: CASRDRGPYGYTF
CDR3 DNA: TGTGCCAGCCGGGACAGGGGGCCCTATGGCTACACCTTC

clone size: .
D gene: TRBD1
V gene: TRBV3-1/TRBV3-2
J gene: TRBJ2-1
CDR3 protein: CASSPQWGPGQGYNEQFF
CDR3 DNA: TGTGCCAGCAGCCCTCAATGGGGGCCGGGACAGGGGTACAATGAGCAGTTCTTC

clone size: .
D gene: TRBD1
V gene: TRBV5-1
J gene: TRBJ1-1
CDR3 protein: CASSHETGVSRAFF
CDR3 DNA: TGCGCCAGCAGCCACGAGACAGGGGTGAGCCGAGCTTTCTTT

clone size: .
D gene: TRBD2
V gene: TRBV3-1/TRBV3-2
J gene: TRBJ2-5
CDR3 protein: CASSRRGGETQYF
CDR3 DNA: TGTGCCAGCAGCCGGCGGGGGGGTGAGACCCAGTACTTC

clone size: .
D gene: TRBD2
V gene: TRBV5-6
J gene: TRBJ2-6
CDR3 protein: CASSRDYGTNVLTF
CDR3 DNA: TGTGCCAGCAGCCGGGACTATGGGACCAACGTCCTGACTTTC

clone size: .
D gene: TRBD1
V gene: TRBV10-3
J gene: TRBJ2-2
CDR3 protein: CAISEPVGWGQGNTGELFF
CDR3 DNA: TGTGCCATCAGTGAGCCCGTAGGGTGGGGACAGGGAAACACCGGGGAGCTGTTTTTT

clone size: .
D gene: .
V gene: TRBV11-2
J gene: TRBJ2-7
CDR3 protein: CASSSHYEQYF
CDR3 DNA: TGTGCCAGCAGCTCCCACTACGAGCAGTACTTC

clone size: once
D gene: .
V gene: TRBV6-2/TRBV6-3
J gene: TRBJ2-3
CDR3 protein: CASSIFVQKDTQYF
CDR3 DNA: TGTGCCAGCAGTATCTTTGTTCAGAAGGATACGCAGTATTTT

clone size: .
D gene: .
V gene: TRBV5-4
J gene: TRBJ1-4
CDR3 protein: CASSLAKGANEKLFF
CDR3 DNA: TGTGCCAGCAGCTTGGCCAAGGGGGCTAATGAAAAACTGTTTTTT

clone size: .
D gene: .
V gene: TRBV15
J gene: TRBJ1-1
CDR3 protein: CATSSLFGASEAFF
CDR3 DNA: TGTGCCACCAGCAGCCTCTTTGGGGCAAGTGAAGCTTTCTTT

clone size: once
D gene: TRBD2
V gene: TRBV9
J gene: TRBJ2-3
CDR3 protein: CASSESAGGTSTDTQYF
CDR3 DNA: TGTGCCAGCAGCGAGTCAGCGGGGGGAACGTCCACAGATACGCAGTATTTT

clone size: .
D gene: TRBD2
V gene: TRBV13
J gene: TRBJ2-1
CDR3 protein: CASAVGTSGNNEQFF
CDR3 DNA: TGTGCCAGCGCCGTCGGGACTAGCGGAAACAATGAGCAGTTCTTC

clone size: .
D gene: TRBD2
V gene: TRBV7-8
J gene: TRBJ2-1
CDR3 protein: CASSPGRGVDNEQFF
CDR3 DNA: TGTGCCAGCAGCCCCGGACGGGGGGTAGACAATGAGCAGTTCTTC

clone size: .
D gene: .
V gene: TRBV2
J gene: TRBJ1-6
CDR3 protein: CASSAMSSYNSPLHF
CDR3 DNA: TGTGCCAGCAGTGCGATGAGCTCCTATAATTCACCCCTCCACTTT

clone size: .
D gene: TRBD2
V gene: TRBV3-1/TRBV3-2
J gene: TRBJ2-7
CDR3 protein: CASSQPGGAYEQYF
CDR3 DNA: TGTGCCAGCAGCCAACCCGGGGGGGCCTACGAGCAGTACTTC

clone size: .
D gene: TRBD1
V gene: TRBV29-1
J gene: TRBJ2-2
CDR3 protein: CSVETGGFTGELFF
CDR3 DNA: TGCAGCGTTGAGACAGGGGGCTTCACCGGGGAGCTGTTTTTT

clone size: .
D gene: .
V gene: TRBV7-3
J gene: TRBJ1-4
CDR3 protein: CASRYKRQNRGRCLYNEKLFF
CDR3 DNA: TGTGCCAGCCGCTATAAGAGACAGAATCGGGGGAGGTGTCTCTATAATGAAAAACTGTTTTTT

clone size: .
D gene: .
V gene: TRBV3-1/TRBV3-2
J gene: TRBJ1-1
CDR3 protein: CASSQRAMNTEAFF
CDR3 DNA: TGTGCCAGCAGCCAGCGGGCCATGAACACTGAAGCTTTCTTT

clone size: few
D gene: .
V gene: TRBV11-2
J gene: TRBJ2-2
CDR3 protein: CASPAWSTGELFF
CDR3 DNA: TGTGCCAGCCCCGCGTGGTCCACCGGGGAGCTGTTTTTT

clone size: .
D gene: TRBD1
V gene: TRBV7-8
J gene: TRBJ1-5
CDR3 protein: CATGVTGGGQDQPQHF
CDR3 DNA: TGTGCCACTGGGGTGACAGGGGGAGGCCAAGATCAGCCCCAGCATTTT

clone size: few
D gene: TRBD1
V gene: TRBV18
J gene: TRBJ1-1
CDR3 protein: CASSPRDSLLGAEAFF
CDR3 DNA: TGTGCCAGCTCACCCCGGGACAGCCTCCTGGGGGCTGAAGCTTTCTTT